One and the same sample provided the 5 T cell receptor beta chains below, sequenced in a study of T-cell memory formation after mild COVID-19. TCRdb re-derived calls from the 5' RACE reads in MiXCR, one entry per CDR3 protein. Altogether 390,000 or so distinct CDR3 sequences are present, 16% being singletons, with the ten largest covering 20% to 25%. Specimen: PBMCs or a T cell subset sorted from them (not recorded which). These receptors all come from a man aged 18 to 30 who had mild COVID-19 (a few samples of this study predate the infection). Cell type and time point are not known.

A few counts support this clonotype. CDR3 DNA sequence: TGTGCCAGCACCCCCCGGGGGGGAAACACAGATACGCAGTATTTT. The encoded protein is CASTPRGGNTDTQYF. The chain couples TRBV25-1 to TRBJ2-3, with TRBD2 matching 8 bases. Germline CDR1 is MGHDK and CDR2 is SYGVNS. The CDR3 has 15 amino acids. V lost 7 bases to trimming and J lost 2 bases; unmatched junction nucleotides: 8. Looking up the rest from reference TRBV25-1 and TRBJ2-3 gives the full variable domain: EADIYQTPRYLVIGTGKKITLECSQTMGHDKMYWYQQDPGMELHLIHYSYGVNSTEKGDLSSESTVSRIRTEHFPLTLESARPSHTSQYLCASTPRGGNTDTQYFGPGTRLTVL.

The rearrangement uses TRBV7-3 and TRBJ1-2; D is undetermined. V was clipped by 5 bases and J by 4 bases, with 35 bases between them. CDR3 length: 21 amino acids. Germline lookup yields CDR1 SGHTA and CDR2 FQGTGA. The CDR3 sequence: CASSLKLTLHTFSALLYGYTF. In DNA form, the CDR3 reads TGTGCCAGCAGCCTAAAACTAACTCTCCACACATTTAGCGCCCTTCTCTATGGCTACACCTTC.

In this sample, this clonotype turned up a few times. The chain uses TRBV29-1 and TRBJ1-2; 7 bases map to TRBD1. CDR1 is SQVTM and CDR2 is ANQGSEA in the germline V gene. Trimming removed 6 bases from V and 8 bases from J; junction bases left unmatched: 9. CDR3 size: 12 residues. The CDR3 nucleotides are TGCAGCGTGGCAAACAGGGACAGAGGCTACACCTTC. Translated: CSVANRDRGYTF.

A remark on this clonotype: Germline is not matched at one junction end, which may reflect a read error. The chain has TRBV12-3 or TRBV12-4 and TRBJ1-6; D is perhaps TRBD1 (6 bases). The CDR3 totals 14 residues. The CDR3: CASSLGGAKYEQYF. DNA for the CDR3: TGTGCCAGCAGTTTGGGGGGCGCTAAGTACGAGCAGTACTTT.

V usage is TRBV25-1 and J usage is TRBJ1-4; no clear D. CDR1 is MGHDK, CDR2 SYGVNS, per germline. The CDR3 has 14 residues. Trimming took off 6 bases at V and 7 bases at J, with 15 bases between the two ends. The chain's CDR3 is CASSTGSWVEKLFF. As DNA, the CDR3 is TGTGCCAGCAGCACCGGGAGTTGGGTTGAAAAACTGTTTTTT.